A selection of T cell receptor beta chains follows, all from one sample in a study of CD8+CD57+ T cells in acquired aplastic anemia. MiXCR, applied by TCRdb to the reads, yields one record per CDR3 protein. This repertoire shows 250,000 to 350,000 distinct CDR3 sequences, around 60% found once; its top ten account for 6.5% to 10%. The sample comprised sorted CD4+, CD8+, or CD8+CD57+ T cells (not recorded which) from PBMCs. Receptor source: a human donor with severe aplastic anemia or a healthy control (not recorded which). Both conserved end residues are part of each CDR3. Each record gives: V gene, clone size, D gene, J gene, CDR3 protein, CDR3 DNA. A D gene is named only where the DNA matches it firmly. Only part of the rows carry a size: once, few, many, or a class if the clone is expanded.

TRBV11-3	many	TRBD1	TRBJ1-5	CASSLRFWDRQNQPQHF	TGTGCCAGCAGCTTAAGGTTCTGGGACAGACAAAATCAGCCCCAGCATTTT
TRBV29-1	NA	TRBD2	TRBJ2-1	CSVASRLAGGLRGNEQFF	TGCAGCGTTGCCAGTAGGCTAGCGGGGGGACTAAGGGGCAATGAGCAGTTCTTC
TRBV7-7	once	TRBD2	TRBJ2-3	CASSDGTRATDTQYF	TGTGCCAGCAGCGACGGGACTAGAGCCACAGATACGCAGTATTTT
TRBV7-9	NA	NA	TRBJ1-6	CASSLARKGRGSPLHF	TGTGCCAGCAGCTTAGCGAGGAAAGGGAGAGGCTCACCCCTCCACTTT
TRBV20-1	NA	NA	TRBJ2-1	CSARDIRGIADNEQFF	TGCAGTGCTAGAGATATCCGGGGGATTGCGGACAATGAGCAGTTCTTC
TRBV25-1	NA	NA	TRBJ1-3	CASSEFGISGNTIYF	TGTGCCAGCAGTGAATTTGGGATCTCTGGAAACACCATATATTTT
TRBV20-1	NA	TRBD1	TRBJ2-7	CSAKTGGLSYEQYF	TGCAGTGCTAAGACAGGGGGGCTCTCCTACGAGCAGTACTTC
TRBV12-3/TRBV12-4	NA	NA	TRBJ2-7	CASGLRVYEQYF	TGTGCTAGTGGTTTGCGGGTTTACGAGCAGTACTTC
TRBV12-3/TRBV12-4	NA	NA	TRBJ1-1	CASRPNGLNTEAFF	TGTGCCAGCAGGCCTAATGGACTAAACACTGAAGCTTTCTTT
TRBV7-9	few	TRBD2	TRBJ2-7	CASSLGSSGRYEQYF	TGTGCCAGCAGCTTAGGTTCTAGCGGGCGATACGAGCAGTACTTC
TRBV20-1	NA	NA	TRBJ2-2	CSAPSGELFF	TGCAGTGCTCCGAGCGGGGAGCTGTTTTTT
TRBV2	many	TRBD1	TRBJ1-4	CASRTGDEKLFF	TGTGCCAGCAGGACAGGGGACGAAAAACTGTTTTTT
TRBV20-1	NA	TRBD1	TRBJ1-5	CSAADRERNQPQHF	TGCAGTGCTGCTGACAGGGAACGCAATCAGCCCCAGCATTTT
TRBV7-9	many	TRBD1	TRBJ1-2	CASSSGQGYNGYTF	TGTGCCAGCAGCTCCGGACAGGGCTATAATGGCTACACCTTC